Given below is one TCR beta chain in context. The source of the sample is a study of OX40 agonist ivuxolimab in advanced cancers. Germline V gives CDR1 MGHRA, CDR2 YSYEKL. The CDR3 has 18 amino acids. J lost 6 bases, V lost 1 base, and 8 bases had no gene match. Clones were read by immunoSEQ multiplex PCR, and TCRdb kept only the in-frame ones, dropping some. The top ten clones hold 24% of a sample with about 50,000 clones, approximately 92% of them seen once. This sample comprised CD4+ or CD8+ T cells sorted from blood, obtained in a trial of the OX40 agonist ivuxolimab. This clonotype was sampled from an adult with an advanced solid tumor such as melanoma, head and neck, liver or kidney cancer. The gene calls are TRBV4-1 and TRBJ2-1, with 14 bases that match TRBD2. CDR3 sequence: CASSQATSGRAASNEQFF. The CDR3 bases are TGCGCCAGCAGCCAAGCGACTAGCGGGAGGGCAGCCAGCAATGAGCAGTTCTTC.